The following is a T cell receptor beta chain sequence with its context. What it recognizes is unknown. Germline CDR1 is SGDLS and CDR2 is YYNGEE. Trimming took 0 bases from V and 7 from J, leaving 4 bases between them. CDR3 length: 12 amino acids. For sequencing, patients were chosen who had shown expansion of CD8+CD57+ cells by flow cytometry. The study sampled blood from patients who had received no therapy. Genomic DNA served as template for TCR beta VDJ and CDR3 profiling. TCRdb re-called the reads with MiXCR, one entry per CDR3 protein. The repertoire holds around 200,000 distinct CDR3 sequences, with more than 55% as singletons. The sample comes from a study of CD8+CD57+ T cells in acquired aplastic anemia. In the study overall: When averaged, DNA from sorted CD4+ and CD8+ cells came to about 3 ug.

Overall study findings and caveats: Patients and controls turned out to have 25 to 35 CD8+ CDR3 sequences in common.

This sequence was found in a human donor with aplastic anemia. V and J are TRBV9 and TRBJ2-2; no clear D gene. The sample taken for sequencing was sorted CD4+, CD8+, or CD8+CD57+ T cells (not recorded which) from PBMCs. CDR3 region: CASSVVSGELFF. The CDR3 nucleotides are TGTGCCAGCAGCGTAGTCAGCGGGGAGCTGTTTTTT.